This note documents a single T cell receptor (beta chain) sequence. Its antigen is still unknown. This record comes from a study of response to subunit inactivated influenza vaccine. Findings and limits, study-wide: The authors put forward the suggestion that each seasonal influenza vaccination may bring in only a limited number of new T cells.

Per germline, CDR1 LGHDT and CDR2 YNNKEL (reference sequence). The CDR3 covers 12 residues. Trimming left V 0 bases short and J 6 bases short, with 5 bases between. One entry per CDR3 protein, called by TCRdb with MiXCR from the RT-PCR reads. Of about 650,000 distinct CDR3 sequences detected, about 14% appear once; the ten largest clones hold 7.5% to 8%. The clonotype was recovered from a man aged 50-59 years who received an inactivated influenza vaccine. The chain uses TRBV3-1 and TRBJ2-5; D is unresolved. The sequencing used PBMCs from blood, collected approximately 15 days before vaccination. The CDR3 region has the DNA TGTGCCAGCAGCCAAGATGTGAAGACCCAGTACTTC. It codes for CASSQDVKTQYF.